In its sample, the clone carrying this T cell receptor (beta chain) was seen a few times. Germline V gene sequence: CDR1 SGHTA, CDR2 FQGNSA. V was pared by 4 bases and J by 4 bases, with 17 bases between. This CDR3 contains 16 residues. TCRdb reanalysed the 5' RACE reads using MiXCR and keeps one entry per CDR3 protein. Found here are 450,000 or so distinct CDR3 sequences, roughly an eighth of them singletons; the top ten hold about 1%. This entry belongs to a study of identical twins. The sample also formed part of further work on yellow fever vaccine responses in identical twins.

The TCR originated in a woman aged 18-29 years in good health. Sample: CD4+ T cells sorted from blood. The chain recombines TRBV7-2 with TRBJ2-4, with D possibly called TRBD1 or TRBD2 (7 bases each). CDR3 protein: CASSYRGGVGKNIQYF. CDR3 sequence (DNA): TGTGCCAGCAGCTACAGGGGAGGGGTGGGGAAAAACATTCAGTACTTC.